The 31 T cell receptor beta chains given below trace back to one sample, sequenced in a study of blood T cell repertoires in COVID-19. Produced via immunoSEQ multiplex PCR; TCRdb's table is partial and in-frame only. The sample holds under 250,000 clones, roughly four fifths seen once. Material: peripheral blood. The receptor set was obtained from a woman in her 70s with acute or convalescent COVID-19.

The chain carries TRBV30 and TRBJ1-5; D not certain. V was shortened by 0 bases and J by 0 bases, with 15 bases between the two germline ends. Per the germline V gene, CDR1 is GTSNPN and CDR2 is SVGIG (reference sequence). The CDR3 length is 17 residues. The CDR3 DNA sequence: TGTGCCTGGAGTGTGACAAGCACCCTTTATAGCAATCAGCCCCAGCATTTT. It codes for CAWSVTSTLYSNQPQHF. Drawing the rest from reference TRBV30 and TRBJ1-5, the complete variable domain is SQTIHQWPATLVQPVGSPLSLECTVEGTSNPNLYWYRQAAGRGLQLLFYSVGIGQISSEVPQNLSASRPQDRQFILSSKKLLLSDSGFYLCAWSVTSTLYSNQPQHFGDGTRLSIL.

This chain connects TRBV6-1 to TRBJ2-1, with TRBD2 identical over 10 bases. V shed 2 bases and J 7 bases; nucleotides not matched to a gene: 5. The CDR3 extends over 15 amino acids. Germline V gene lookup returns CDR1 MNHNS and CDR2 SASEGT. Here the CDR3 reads CASSELAGVRNEQFF. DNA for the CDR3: TGTGCCAGCAGTGAACTAGCGGGGGTAAGGAATGAGCAGTTCTTC.

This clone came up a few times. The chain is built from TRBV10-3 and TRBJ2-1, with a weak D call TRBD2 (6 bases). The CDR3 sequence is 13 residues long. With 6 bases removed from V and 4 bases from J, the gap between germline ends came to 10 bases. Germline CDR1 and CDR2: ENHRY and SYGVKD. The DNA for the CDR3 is TGTGCCATCAGGGGGGACTCTTACAATGAGCAGTTCTTC. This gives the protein CAIRGDSYNEQFF.

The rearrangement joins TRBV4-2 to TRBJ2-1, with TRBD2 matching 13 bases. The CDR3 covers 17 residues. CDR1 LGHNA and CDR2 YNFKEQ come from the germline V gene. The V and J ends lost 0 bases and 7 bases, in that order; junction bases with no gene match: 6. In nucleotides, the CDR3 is TGTGCCAGCAGCCAAGAAATACTAGCGGGGGGGAGGAATGAGCAGTTCTTC. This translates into CASSQEILAGGRNEQFF.

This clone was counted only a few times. Here the CDR3 reads CASSGGGTDKTYTF. The CDR3 bases are TGTGCCAGCAGTGGGGGCGGGACAGATAAAACTTACACCTTC. The V gene is TRBV9, the J gene TRBJ1-2; 7 bases map to TRBD1. Germline V lookup: CDR1 SGDLS, CDR2 YYNGEE. The trim removed 5 bases at V and 11 bases at J, leaving 15 bases unmatched. This CDR3 is 14 amino acids long.

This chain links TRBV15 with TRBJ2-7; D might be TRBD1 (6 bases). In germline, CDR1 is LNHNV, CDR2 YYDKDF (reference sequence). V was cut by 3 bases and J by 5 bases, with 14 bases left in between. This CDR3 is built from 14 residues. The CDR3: CATSSQGLGDEQYF. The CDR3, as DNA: TGTGCCACCAGCAGCCAGGGGCTTGGCGACGAGCAGTACTTC.

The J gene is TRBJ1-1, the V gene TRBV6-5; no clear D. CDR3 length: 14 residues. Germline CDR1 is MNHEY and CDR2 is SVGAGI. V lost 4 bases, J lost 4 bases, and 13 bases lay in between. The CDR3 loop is CASSSRGWVTEAFF. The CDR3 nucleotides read TGTGCCAGCAGTTCCCGGGGATGGGTCACTGAAGCTTTCTTT.

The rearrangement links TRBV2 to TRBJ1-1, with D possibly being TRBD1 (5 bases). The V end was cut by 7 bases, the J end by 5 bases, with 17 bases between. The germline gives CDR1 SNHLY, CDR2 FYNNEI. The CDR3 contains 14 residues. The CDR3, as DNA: TGTGCCAGCACTACAGGACTAGGGCAAACTGAAGCTTTCTTT. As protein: CASTTGLGQTEAFF.

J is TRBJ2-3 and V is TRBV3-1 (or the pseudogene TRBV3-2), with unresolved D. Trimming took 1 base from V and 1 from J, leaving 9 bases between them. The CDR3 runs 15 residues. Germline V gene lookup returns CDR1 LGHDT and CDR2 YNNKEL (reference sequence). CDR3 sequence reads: CASSQAAVGTDTQYF. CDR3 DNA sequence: TGTGCCAGCAGCCAAGCCGCGGTTGGCACAGATACGCAGTATTTT.

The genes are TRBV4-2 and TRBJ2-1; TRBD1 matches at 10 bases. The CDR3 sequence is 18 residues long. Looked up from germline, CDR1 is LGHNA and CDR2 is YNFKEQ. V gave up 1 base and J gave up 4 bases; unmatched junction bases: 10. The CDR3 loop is CASSQGPGQGRTYNEQFF. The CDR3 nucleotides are TGTGCCAGCAGCCAAGGGCCGGGACAGGGGCGGACTTACAATGAGCAGTTCTTC.

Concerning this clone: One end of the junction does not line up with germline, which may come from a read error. The CDR3 region has the DNA TGTGCCAGTATTCCACCCGGGACAGGGTACAGTGAGCAGTTCTTC. Protein product: CASIPPGTGYSEQFF. V usage is TRBV19 and J usage is TRBJ2-1; 9 bases map to TRBD1. The CDR3 runs 15 residues. Germline CDR1 reads LNHDA; CDR2 reads SQIVND (reference sequence).

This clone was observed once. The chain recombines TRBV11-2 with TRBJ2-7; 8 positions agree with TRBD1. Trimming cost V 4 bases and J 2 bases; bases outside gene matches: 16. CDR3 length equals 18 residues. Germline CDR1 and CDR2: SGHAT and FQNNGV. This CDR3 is CASSWGSGTGLSPYEQYF. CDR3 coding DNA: TGTGCCAGCAGCTGGGGGTCCGGGACAGGCCTAAGCCCCTACGAGCAGTACTTC.

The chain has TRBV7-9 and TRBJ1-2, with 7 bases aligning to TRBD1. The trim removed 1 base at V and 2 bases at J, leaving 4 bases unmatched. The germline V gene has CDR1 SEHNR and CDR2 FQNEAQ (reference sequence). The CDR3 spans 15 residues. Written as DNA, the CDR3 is TGTGCCAGCAGCTTAGAAGGGGGCCCGAACTATGGCTACACCTTC. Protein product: CASSLEGGPNYGYTF.

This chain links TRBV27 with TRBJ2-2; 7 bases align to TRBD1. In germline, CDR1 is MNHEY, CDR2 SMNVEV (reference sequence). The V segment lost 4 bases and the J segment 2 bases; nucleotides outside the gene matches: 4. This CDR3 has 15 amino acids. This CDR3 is CASSSDRDNTGELFF. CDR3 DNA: TGTGCCAGCAGTTCCGACAGGGATAACACCGGGGAGCTGTTTTTT.

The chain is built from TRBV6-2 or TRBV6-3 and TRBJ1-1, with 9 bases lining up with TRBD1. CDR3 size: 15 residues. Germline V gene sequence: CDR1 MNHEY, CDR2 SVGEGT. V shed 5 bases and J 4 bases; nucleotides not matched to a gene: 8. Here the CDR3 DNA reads TGTGCCAGCAGTGGACAGGGGTCGGGGCGCACTGAAGCTTTCTTT. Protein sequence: CASSGQGSGRTEAFF.

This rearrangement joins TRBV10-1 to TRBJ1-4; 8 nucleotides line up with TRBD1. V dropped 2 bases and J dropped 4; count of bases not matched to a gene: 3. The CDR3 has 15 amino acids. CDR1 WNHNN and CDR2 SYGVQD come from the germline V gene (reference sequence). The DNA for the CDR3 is TGCGCCAGCAGTGAGGACAGGGGACTTAATGAAAAACTGTTTTTT. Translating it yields CASSEDRGLNEKLFF.

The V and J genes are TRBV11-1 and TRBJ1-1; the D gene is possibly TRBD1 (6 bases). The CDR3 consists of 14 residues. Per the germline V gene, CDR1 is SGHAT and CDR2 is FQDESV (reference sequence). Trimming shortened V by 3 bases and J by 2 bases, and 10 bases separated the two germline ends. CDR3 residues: CASSFRTANTEAFF. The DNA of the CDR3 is TGTGCCAGCAGCTTTCGGACAGCTAACACTGAAGCTTTCTTT.

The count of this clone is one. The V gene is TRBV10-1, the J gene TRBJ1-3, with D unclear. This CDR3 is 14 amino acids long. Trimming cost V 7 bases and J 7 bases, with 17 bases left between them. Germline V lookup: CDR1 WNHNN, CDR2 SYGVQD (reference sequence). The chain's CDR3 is CASNPMDLGNTIYF. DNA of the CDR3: TGCGCCAGCAACCCGATGGATCTCGGGAACACCATATATTTT.

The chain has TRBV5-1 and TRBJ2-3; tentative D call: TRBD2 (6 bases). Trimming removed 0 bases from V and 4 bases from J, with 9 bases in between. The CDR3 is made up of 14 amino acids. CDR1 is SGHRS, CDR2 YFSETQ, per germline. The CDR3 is CASSLDAGPDTQYF. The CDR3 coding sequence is TGCGCCAGCAGCTTGGACGCGGGGCCAGATACGCAGTATTTT.

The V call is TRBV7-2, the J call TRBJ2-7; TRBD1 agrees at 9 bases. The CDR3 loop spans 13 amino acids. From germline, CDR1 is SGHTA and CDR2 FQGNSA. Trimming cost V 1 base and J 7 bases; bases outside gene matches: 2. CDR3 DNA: TGTGCCAGCAGCTTAGACAGGGGGCGAGAGCAGTACTTC. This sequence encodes CASSLDRGREQYF. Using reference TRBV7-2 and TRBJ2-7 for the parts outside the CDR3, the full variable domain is GAGVSQSPSNKVTEKGKDVELRCDPISGHTALYWYRQSLGQGLEFLIYFQGNSAPDKSGLPSDRFSAERTGGSVSTLTIQRTQQEDSAVYLCASSLDRGREQYFGPGTRLTVT.

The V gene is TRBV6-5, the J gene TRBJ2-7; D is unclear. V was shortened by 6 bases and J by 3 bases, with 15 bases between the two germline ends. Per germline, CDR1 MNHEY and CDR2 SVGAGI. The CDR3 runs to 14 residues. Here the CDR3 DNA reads TGTGCCAGCAGCCACACAACACGGGTCTACGAGCAGTACTTC. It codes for CASSHTTRVYEQYF.

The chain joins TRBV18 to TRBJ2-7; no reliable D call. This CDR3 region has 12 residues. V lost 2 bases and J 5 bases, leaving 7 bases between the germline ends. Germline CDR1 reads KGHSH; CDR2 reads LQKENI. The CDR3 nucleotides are TGTGCCAGCTCACCATCCGTTAACGAGCAGTACTTC. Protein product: CASSPSVNEQYF.

CDR3 residues: CASSDRQANYGYTF. The DNA for the CDR3 is TGTGCCAGCAGTGACCGACAGGCCAACTATGGCTACACCTTC. The chain employs TRBV6-1 and TRBJ1-2; D is possibly TRBD1 (6 bases). The V end was cut by 3 bases, the J end by 2 bases, with 10 bases between. Germline lookup yields CDR1 MNHNS and CDR2 SASEGT. This CDR3 comprises 14 residues.

The CDR3: CASSLEAGRGGYTF. The CDR3 coding sequence is TGCGCCAGCAGCTTGGAGGCAGGGCGGGGTGGCTACACCTTC. The chain recombines TRBV5-1 with TRBJ1-2; the D gene is possibly TRBD1 (5 bases). The CDR3 runs to 14 residues. The germline V and J ends were trimmed by 0 bases and 7 bases, with 13 bases remaining between them. Germline V gene sequence: CDR1 SGHRS, CDR2 YFSETQ.

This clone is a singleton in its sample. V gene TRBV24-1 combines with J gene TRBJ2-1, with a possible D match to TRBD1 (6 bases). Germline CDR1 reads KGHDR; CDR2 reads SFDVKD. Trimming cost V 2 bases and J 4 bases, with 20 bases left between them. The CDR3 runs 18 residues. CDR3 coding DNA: TGTGCCACCAGTGATTGGGGTACGACCTCAGGGGCGTACAATGAGCAGTTCTTC. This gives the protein CATSDWGTTSGAYNEQFF.

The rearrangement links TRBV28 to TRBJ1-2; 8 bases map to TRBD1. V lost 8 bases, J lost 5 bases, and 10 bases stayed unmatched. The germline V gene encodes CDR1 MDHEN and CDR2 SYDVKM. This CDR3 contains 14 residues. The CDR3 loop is CASEDGQGGYGYTF. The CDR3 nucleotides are TGTGCCAGCGAGGATGGACAGGGAGGTTATGGCTACACCTTC.

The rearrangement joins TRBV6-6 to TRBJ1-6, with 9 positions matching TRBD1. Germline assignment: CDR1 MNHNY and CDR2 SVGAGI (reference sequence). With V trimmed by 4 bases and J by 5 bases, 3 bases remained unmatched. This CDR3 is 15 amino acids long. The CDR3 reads CASSWDRVNNSPLHF. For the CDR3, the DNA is TGTGCCAGCAGTTGGGACAGGGTTAATAATTCACCCCTCCACTTT.

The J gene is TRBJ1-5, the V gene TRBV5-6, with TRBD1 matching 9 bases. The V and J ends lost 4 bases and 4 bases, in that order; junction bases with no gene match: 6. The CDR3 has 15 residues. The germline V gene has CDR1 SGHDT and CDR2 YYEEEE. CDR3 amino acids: CASSQDRGGNQPQHF. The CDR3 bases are TGTGCCAGCAGCCAGGACAGGGGAGGAAATCAGCCCCAGCATTTT. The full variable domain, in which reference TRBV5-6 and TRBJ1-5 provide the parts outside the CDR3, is DAGVTQSPTHLIKTRGQQVTLRCSPKSGHDTVSWYQQALGQGPQFIFQYYEEEERQRGNFPDRFSGHQFPNYSSELNVNALLLGDSALYLCASSQDRGGNQPQHFGDGTRLSIL.

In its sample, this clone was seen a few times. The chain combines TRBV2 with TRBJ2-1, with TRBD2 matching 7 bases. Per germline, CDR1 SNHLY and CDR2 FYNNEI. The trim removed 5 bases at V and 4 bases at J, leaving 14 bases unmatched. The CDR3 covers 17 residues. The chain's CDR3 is CASSTTSPTPPYNEQFF. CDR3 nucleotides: TGTGCCAGCAGTACGACTAGCCCTACCCCCCCATACAATGAGCAGTTCTTC.

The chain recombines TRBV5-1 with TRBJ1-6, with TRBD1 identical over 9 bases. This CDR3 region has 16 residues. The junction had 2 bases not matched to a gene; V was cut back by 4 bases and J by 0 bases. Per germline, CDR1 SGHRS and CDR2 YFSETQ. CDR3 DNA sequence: TGCGCCAGCAGCCTACAGGGGGCCTCCTATAATTCACCCCTCCACTTT. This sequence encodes CASSLQGASYNSPLHF.

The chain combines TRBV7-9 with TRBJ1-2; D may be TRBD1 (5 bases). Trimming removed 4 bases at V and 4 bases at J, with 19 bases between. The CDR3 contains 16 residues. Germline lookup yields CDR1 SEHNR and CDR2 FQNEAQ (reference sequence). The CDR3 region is CASSYLHNRNFYGYTF. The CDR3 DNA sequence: TGTGCCAGCAGCTATCTCCATAACAGGAACTTCTATGGCTACACCTTC.